The T cell receptor beta chain under discussion was sequenced for a study of vaccination and CD4 T cells after COVID-19. Study summary: After nasal swab PCR-confirmed SARS-CoV-2, 8 to 10 convalescents had mild disease and one severe. A median of 101 days (range 35 to 161) separated diagnosis from post-COVID sampling.

TCRdb analysed the PCR reads with MiXCR anew, one entry per CDR3 protein. This sample yields about 18,000 distinct CDR3 sequences, of which 62% are seen a single time; 0.95% to 1.1% belongs to the top ten. This clonotype was recorded a few times. The V gene's germline CDR1 is DFQATT and CDR2 SNEGSKA (reference sequence). The CDR3 sequence is 11 residues long. Trimming removed 0 bases at V and 12 bases at J, with 9 bases between. This chain links TRBV20-1 with TRBJ1-3, with D hard to call. The source material was CD4+ T cells from blood, sampled before SARS-CoV-2 vaccination. The origin of this receptor is a human donor who had recovered from COVID-19. CDR3 in DNA: TGCAGTGCTAGAGATCGAAAGATCATATATTTT. Translation gives CSARDRKIIYF.